These T cell receptor beta chains were read from a single sample in a study of cytotoxic CD8 clonotypes in ibrutinib-treated CLL. Data came from immunoSEQ multiplex PCR; TCRdb stores just in-frame clones and leaves some out. The sample lists about 300,000 clones, roughly four fifths seen once, with roughly 5% in the top ten. The sequenced sample was PBMCs, obtained at disease progression, from a patient treated with ibrutinib. The receptors were sampled from a human donor with chronic lymphocytic leukemia. Both conserved end residues are part of each CDR3. The order of the fields is clone size, D gene, J gene, V gene, CDR3 protein, CDR3 DNA. D genes are given only for firm matches. Not all rows give a size; the values are once, few, many and, for expanded clones, a class.

size: -; D: -; J: TRBJ2-5; V: TRBV5-6; CDR3: CASMWGERETQYF; DNA: TGTGCCAGCATGTGGGGGGAACGGGAGACCCAGTACTTC
size: -; D: -; J: TRBJ1-4; V: TRBV5-6; CDR3: CASSFRDINEKLFF; DNA: TGTGCCAGCAGCTTCCGGGACATTAATGAAAAACTGTTTTTT
size: -; D: -; J: TRBJ2-7; V: TRBV6-5; CDR3: CASKGGLGYEQYF; DNA: TGTGCCAGCAAGGGGGGGCTGGGATACGAGCAGTACTTC
size: -; D: TRBD1; J: TRBJ2-7; V: TRBV7-9; CDR3: CASSLAPGQGLYEQYF; DNA: TGTGCCAGCAGCTTAGCCCCGGGACAGGGTCTCTACGAGCAGTACTTC
size: -; D: TRBD1; J: TRBJ1-2; V: TRBV27; CDR3: CASTLRRDTGASYGYTF; DNA: TGTGCCAGCACCCTAAGGAGGGATACAGGGGCAAGCTATGGCTACACCTTC
size: -; D: TRBD2; J: TRBJ2-4; V: TRBV19; CDR3: CASSFAGAGNIQYF; DNA: TGTGCCAGTAGTTTCGCGGGAGCCGGAAACATTCAGTACTTC
size: -; D: -; J: TRBJ2-7; V: TRBV27; CDR3: CASSRWDSSYEQYF; DNA: TGTGCCAGCAGTCGATGGGACTCCTCCTACGAGCAGTACTTC
size: -; D: -; J: TRBJ2-3; V: TRBV27; CDR3: CASSSGFGTQYF; DNA: TGTGCCAGCAGTTCAGGGTTTGGTACGCAGTATTTT
size: few; D: -; J: TRBJ1-4; V: TRBV5-1; CDR3: CASSFSSSVNEKLFF; DNA: TGCGCCAGCAGCTTCAGCAGCTCCGTCAATGAAAAACTGTTTTTT
size: -; D: TRBD1; J: TRBJ2-7; V: TRBV7-2; CDR3: CASSSRDRVGEQYF; DNA: TGTGCCAGCAGCTCACGGGACAGGGTGGGTGAGCAGTACTTC
size: -; D: -; J: TRBJ2-5; V: TRBV11-2; CDR3: CASSLKETQYF; DNA: TGTGCCAGCAGCTTAAAGGAGACCCAGTACTTC
size: few; D: -; J: TRBJ1-1; V: TRBV7-9; CDR3: CASRQGLAEAFF; DNA: TGTGCCAGCAGACAGGGTTTGGCTGAAGCTTTCTTT
size: -; D: -; J: TRBJ2-3; V: TRBV29-1; CDR3: CSVLGTPTDTQYF; DNA: TGCAGCGTTCTCGGGACTCCCACAGATACGCAGTATTTT
size: few; D: TRBD1; J: TRBJ1-2; V: TRBV7-9; CDR3: CASSPTITGADGYTF; DNA: TGTGCCAGCAGCCCTACGATAACAGGGGCTGATGGCTACACCTTC
size: -; D: TRBD2; J: TRBJ2-1; V: TRBV11-2; CDR3: CASSSTRGSRNEQFF; DNA: TGTGCCAGCAGCTCTACGCGCGGGAGTAGAAATGAGCAGTTCTTC
size: once; D: TRBD1; J: TRBJ2-7; V: TRBV7-2; CDR3: CASSSNRGQYQYF; DNA: TGTGCCAGCAGCTCGAATCGGGGACAGTACCAGTACTTC
size: -; D: -; J: TRBJ1-2; V: TRBV2; CDR3: CASSGIRGAVNYGYTF; DNA: TGTGCCAGCAGTGGAATAAGGGGGGCCGTTAACTATGGCTACACCTTC
size: -; D: -; J: TRBJ1-1; V: TRBV7-2; CDR3: CASSIQGRNTEAFF; DNA: TGTGCCAGCAGCATACAGGGTAGGAACACTGAAGCTTTCTTT
size: -; D: TRBD1; J: TRBJ2-7; V: TRBV5-6; CDR3: CASSFRQGRDEQYF; DNA: TGTGCCAGCAGCTTTAGACAGGGGCGGGACGAGCAGTACTTC
size: -; D: -; J: TRBJ1-1; V: TRBV5-4; CDR3: CASSLAGTTEAFF; DNA: TGTGCCAGCAGCTTGGCGGGTACCACTGAAGCTTTCTTT
size: -; D: -; J: TRBJ2-5; V: TRBV29-1; CDR3: CSVGGATQYF; DNA: TGCAGCGTGGGGGGTGCAACCCAGTACTTC
size: once; D: TRBD2; J: TRBJ2-1; V: TRBV9; CDR3: CASSLSSRIAGSSYNEQFF; DNA: TGTGCCAGCAGCCTTAGTAGTCGTATAGCGGGGAGCTCCTACAATGAGCAGTTCTTC
size: -; D: -; J: TRBJ2-1; V: TRBV27; CDR3: CASSLRGEQFF; DNA: TGTGCCAGCAGTCTCAGGGGTGAGCAGTTCTTC
size: -; D: TRBD2; J: TRBJ2-2; V: TRBV4-1; CDR3: CASSQGTGTSGRGGGELFF; DNA: TGCGCCAGCAGCCAGGGGACCGGGACTAGCGGGAGAGGCGGCGGGGAGCTGTTTTTT
size: -; D: -; J: TRBJ1-1; V: TRBV18; CDR3: CASSPVGMNTEAFF; DNA: TGTGCCAGCTCACCCGTCGGGATGAACACTGAAGCTTTCTTT
size: -; D: -; J: TRBJ1-2; V: TRBV20-1; CDR3: CSARRSAGYTF; DNA: TGCAGTGCTAGGCGTAGTGCTGGCTACACCTTC
size: once; D: -; J: TRBJ2-7; V: TRBV29-1; CDR3: CSVGGRLSSYEQYF; DNA: TGCAGCGTTGGCGGAAGGCTGAGCTCCTACGAGCAGTACTTC
size: -; D: -; J: TRBJ1-5; V: TRBV27; CDR3: CASSLLGANNQPQHF; DNA: TGTGCCAGCAGTTTATTGGGGGCGAACAATCAGCCCCAGCATTTT
size: -; D: -; J: TRBJ2-2; V: TRBV11-1; CDR3: CASSPRQISNTGELFF; DNA: TGTGCCAGCAGCCCAAGACAGATTTCCAACACCGGGGAGCTGTTTTTT
size: -; D: -; J: TRBJ1-2; V: TRBV6-1; CDR3: CASKNTFNYGYTF; DNA: TGTGCCAGCAAAAACACCTTTAACTATGGCTACACCTTC
size: -; D: -; J: TRBJ2-7; V: TRBV11-2; CDR3: CASSTVRQGLIYEQYF; DNA: TGTGCCAGCAGCACTGTACGACAGGGACTTATCTACGAGCAGTACTTC
size: few; D: TRBD1; J: TRBJ1-6; V: TRBV2; CDR3: CASSSRGQAYNSPLHF; DNA: TGTGCCAGCAGTTCCCGGGGACAGGCCTATAATTCACCCCTCCACTTT
size: few; D: -; J: TRBJ2-3; V: TRBV14; CDR3: CASSQDVRDTQYF; DNA: TGTGCCAGCAGCCAAGATGTAAGGGATACGCAGTATTTT
size: -; D: -; J: TRBJ2-1; V: TRBV9; CDR3: CASSVLGGLGNEQFF; DNA: TGTGCCAGCAGCGTACTGGGGGGGCTGGGCAATGAGCAGTTCTTC
size: -; D: -; J: TRBJ2-7; V: TRBV5-1; CDR3: CASSLQDAYEQYF; DNA: TGCGCCAGCAGCTTGCAGGATGCCTACGAGCAGTACTTC
size: -; D: -; J: TRBJ2-5; V: TRBV25-1; CDR3: CASSEQRLWQETQYF; DNA: TGTGCCAGCAGTGAACAAAGATTGTGGCAAGAGACCCAGTACTTC
size: -; D: -; J: TRBJ1-1; V: TRBV29-1; CDR3: CSVLTPGYLNTEAFF; DNA: TGCAGCGTCCTCACTCCTGGCTACTTGAACACTGAAGCTTTCTTT
size: -; D: -; J: TRBJ1-1; V: TRBV5-1; CDR3: CASSLAGRLNTEAFF; DNA: TGCGCCAGCAGCTTGGCCGGCCGGCTGAACACTGAAGCTTTCTTT